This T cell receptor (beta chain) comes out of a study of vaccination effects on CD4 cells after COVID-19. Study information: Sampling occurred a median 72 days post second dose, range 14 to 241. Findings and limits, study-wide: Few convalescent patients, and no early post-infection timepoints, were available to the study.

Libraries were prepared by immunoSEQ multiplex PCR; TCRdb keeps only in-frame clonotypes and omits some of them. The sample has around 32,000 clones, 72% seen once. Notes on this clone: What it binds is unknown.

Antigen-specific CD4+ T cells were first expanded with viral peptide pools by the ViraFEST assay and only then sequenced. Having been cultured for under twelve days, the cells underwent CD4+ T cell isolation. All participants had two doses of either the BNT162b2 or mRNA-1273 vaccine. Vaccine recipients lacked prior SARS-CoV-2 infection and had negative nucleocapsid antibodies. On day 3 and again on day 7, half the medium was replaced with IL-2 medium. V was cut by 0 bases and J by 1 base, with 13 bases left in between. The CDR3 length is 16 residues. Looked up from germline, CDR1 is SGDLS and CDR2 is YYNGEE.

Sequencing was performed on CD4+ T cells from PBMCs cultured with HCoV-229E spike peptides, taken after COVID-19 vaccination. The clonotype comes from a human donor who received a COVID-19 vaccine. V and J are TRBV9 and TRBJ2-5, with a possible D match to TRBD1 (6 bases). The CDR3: CASSVAVSGVQETQYF. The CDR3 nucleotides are TGTGCCAGCAGCGTAGCTGTGTCAGGGGTCCAAGAGACCCAGTACTTC.